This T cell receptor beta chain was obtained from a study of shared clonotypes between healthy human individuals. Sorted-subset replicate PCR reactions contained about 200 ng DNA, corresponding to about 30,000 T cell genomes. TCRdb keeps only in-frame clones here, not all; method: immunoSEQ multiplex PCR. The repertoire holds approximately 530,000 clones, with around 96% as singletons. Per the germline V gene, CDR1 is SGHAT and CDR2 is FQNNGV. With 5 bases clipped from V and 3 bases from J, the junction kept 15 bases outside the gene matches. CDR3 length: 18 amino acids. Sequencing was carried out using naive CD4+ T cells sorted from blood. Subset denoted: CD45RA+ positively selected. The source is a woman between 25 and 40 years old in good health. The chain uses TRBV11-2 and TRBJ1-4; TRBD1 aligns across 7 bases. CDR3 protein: CASSARDRPYHANEKLFF. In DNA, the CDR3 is TGTGCCAGCAGCGCCCGGGACAGACCCTATCATGCTAATGAAAAACTGTTTTTT.